The 26 T cell receptor beta chains given below trace back to one sample, sequenced in a study of vaccination effects on CD4 cells after COVID-19. Sequenced by immunoSEQ multiplex PCR; TCRdb stores in-frame clones only, minus some. The table has around 79,000 clones, more than 60% seen once. ViraFEST used viral peptide pools to expand antigen-specific CD4+ T cells before sequencing. When less than 13 days of culture had elapsed, CD4+ T cells were isolated. In the vaccine recipients, nucleocapsid antibodies were negative and there was no prior SARS-CoV-2 infection. What these receptors recognize is not known. The input for sequencing was CD4+ T cells from PBMCs cultured with SARS-CoV-2 spike peptides, taken before COVID-19 vaccination. The receptors here all came from a human donor who received a COVID-19 vaccine.

This clone showed up just once. This sequence joins TRBV7-2 and TRBJ2-5, with 8 positions matching TRBD2. V lost 3 bases and J lost 7; bases outside the gene matches: 10. The CDR3 spans 15 residues. Germline assignment: CDR1 SGHTA and CDR2 FQGNSA. CDR3 bases: TGTGCCAGCAGCTTGCAGCGGGGGAATGGTAGGACCCAGTACTTC. Amino acids: CASSLQRGNGRTQYF.

Only one count was recorded for this clone. This chain connects TRBV19 to TRBJ2-5, with 8 bases identical to TRBD2. The CDR3 length is 16 residues. Germline values: CDR1 LNHDA, CDR2 SQIVND (reference sequence). J gave up 5 bases and V 8 bases, and 16 bases lay outside the gene matches. In DNA form, the CDR3 reads TGTGCCAGTCGGTCCGGCCGAGCGGGGGAGCGGGAGACCCAGTACTTC. The encoded protein is CASRSGRAGERETQYF.

The gene calls are TRBV10-2 and TRBJ1-4; D unresolved. Per the germline V gene, CDR1 is WSHSY and CDR2 is SAAADI. CDR3 length: 15 amino acids. V shed 5 bases and J shed 6 bases, with 16 bases lying between them. CDR3 region: CASSRAGSGDEKLFF. The CDR3, as DNA: TGCGCCAGCAGTCGCGCCGGCTCTGGGGATGAAAAACTGTTTTTT.

This clone was seen only a few times. The same CDR3 can be traced to other DNA sequences in this sample. The rearrangement joins TRBV7-9 to TRBJ1-1; 7 bases align to TRBD1. Unmatched junction bases numbered 9, after V lost 6 bases and J lost 5 bases. Germline-derived CDR1 and CDR2 are SEHNR and FQNEAQ (reference sequence). The CDR3 consists of 14 residues. CDR3 sequence: CASSSQSGGTEAFF. The CDR3 DNA reads TGTGCCAGCAGTTCCCAATCAGGGGGAACTGAAGCTTTCTTT.

In its sample, this clone was seen a few times. This sequence joins TRBV3-1 (or the pseudogene TRBV3-2) and TRBJ1-1; 8 nucleotides line up with TRBD1. The germline V gene encodes CDR1 LGHDT and CDR2 YNNKEL (reference sequence). The length of the CDR3 is 14 residues. With 4 bases clipped from V and 8 bases from J, the junction kept 9 bases outside the gene matches. CDR3 DNA: TGTGCCAGCAGCCGTGGACAGGGAGGAACGGAAGCTTTCTTT. Amino acids: CASSRGQGGTEAFF.

The chain recombines TRBV3-1 (or the pseudogene TRBV3-2) with TRBJ2-5, with D hard to call. Germline V gene sequence: CDR1 LGHDT, CDR2 YNNKEL (reference sequence). CDR3 size: 15 residues. With 5 bases removed from V and 1 base from J, the gap between germline ends came to 14 bases. The DNA of the CDR3 is TGTGCCAGCAGCTATGCCGGCGGCGCCCAAGAGACCCAGTACTTC. Its protein product is CASSYAGGAQETQYF.

This clone was found a few times. This rearrangement joins TRBV5-1 to TRBJ2-2; D is possibly TRBD1 (6 bases). Germline V gives CDR1 SGHRS, CDR2 YFSETQ. V was trimmed by 5 bases and J by 4 bases, leaving 9 bases between them. There are 13 residues in the CDR3. The CDR3, as DNA: TGCGCCAGCAGAGAACAGGGCACCGGGGAGCTGTTTTTT. Protein sequence: CASREQGTGELFF.

This chain connects TRBV19 to TRBJ1-1, with a weak D call TRBD1 (6 bases). CDR1 and CDR2 from the germline V gene are LNHDA and SQIVND (reference sequence). The CDR3 consists of 12 residues. V was cut by 4 bases and J by 6 bases, with 9 bases left in between. CDR3 sequence reads: CASSRTGSEAFF. The DNA of the CDR3 is TGTGCCAGTAGTAGAACAGGGTCTGAAGCTTTCTTT.

J is TRBJ2-5 and V is TRBV5-6; perhaps D is TRBD1 or TRBD2 (7 bases each). Between the trimmed V and J ends, which lost 10 bases and 7 bases, there was a span of 14 bases. CDR1 and CDR2 from the germline V gene are SGHDT and YYEEEE. CDR3 length: 11 residues. CDR3 DNA sequence: TGTGCCGGTTCCAGGGGGGGGACCCAGTACTTC. It codes for CAGSRGGTQYF.

V usage is TRBV5-1 and J usage is TRBJ2-5; D remains unclear. V lost 0 bases and J 2 bases, leaving 5 bases between the germline ends. CDR1 and CDR2 from the germline V gene are SGHRS and YFSETQ. The CDR3 has 13 residues. CDR3 coding DNA: TGCGCCAGCAGCTTGGGTCAGCAAGAGACCCAGTACTTC. Translated: CASSLGQQETQYF.

The chain carries TRBV24-1 and TRBJ2-1; TRBD2 matches at 8 bases. Trimming took 4 bases from V and 9 from J; bases not matched to a gene: 13. From germline, CDR1 is KGHDR and CDR2 SFDVKD. The CDR3 contains 16 residues. Here the CDR3 reads CATSDSSLGGAGEQFF. The CDR3 DNA follows: TGTGCCACCAGTGACTCCTCGCTCGGGGGGGCGGGTGAGCAGTTCTTC.

The rearrangement joins TRBV27 to TRBJ1-3, with D possibly being TRBD1 (5 bases). The CDR3 is 14 residues long. Germline assignment: CDR1 MNHEY and CDR2 SMNVEV (reference sequence). Between the trimmed V and J ends, which lost 9 bases and 0 bases, there was a span of 12 bases. DNA of the CDR3: TGTGCCAGTGCCGACAGCCTCTCTGGAAACACCATATATTTT. This encodes CASADSLSGNTIYF.

This chain links TRBV5-1 with TRBJ2-1, with 9 nucleotides matching TRBD1. Per the germline V gene, CDR1 is SGHRS and CDR2 is YFSETQ. There are 16 residues in the CDR3. V was pared by 1 base and J by 4 bases, with 6 bases of the junction left unmatched. The CDR3 is CASSLSQGASYNEQFF. The CDR3 bases are TGCGCCAGCAGCTTGTCACAGGGGGCAAGTTACAATGAGCAGTTCTTC. The complete variable domain, with remaining parts taken from reference TRBV5-1 and TRBJ2-1, reads KAGVTQTPRYLIKTRGQQVTLSCSPISGHRSVSWYQQTPGQGLQFLFEYFSETQRNKGNFPGRFSGRQFSNSRSEMNVSTLELGDSALYLCASSLSQGASYNEQFFGPGTRLTVL.

The chain links TRBV12-5 to TRBJ2-4; D perhaps matches TRBD1 (6 bases). This CDR3 spans 17 amino acids. The V and J ends lost 2 bases and 0 bases respectively, with 14 bases between them. The germline CDR1 and CDR2 sequences are LGHNT and FRNRAP. CDR3 coding DNA: TGTGCTAGTGGTTTGCACCGAGGGGGTATAGCCAAAAACATTCAGTACTTC. Translated: CASGLHRGGIAKNIQYF.

The V gene is TRBV14, the J gene TRBJ2-5; TRBD1 matches 8 bases. The germline CDR1 and CDR2 sequences are SGHDN and FVKESK. The V segment lost 1 base and the J segment 6 bases; nucleotides outside the gene matches: 13. This CDR3 has 17 amino acids. CDR3 nucleotide sequence: TGTGCCAGCAGCCAAGGATTCGGACAGGGCGTCGAAAAGACCCAGTACTTC. It translates to CASSQGFGQGVEKTQYF. Looking up the rest from reference TRBV14 and TRBJ2-5 gives the full variable domain: EAGVTQFPSHSVIEKGQTVTLRCDPISGHDNLYWYRRVMGKEIKFLLHFVKESKQDESGMPNNRFLAERTGGTYSTLKVQPAELEDSGVYFCASSQGFGQGVEKTQYFGPGTRLLVL.

The chain recombines TRBV19 with TRBJ2-5; TRBD1 matches 7 bases. Germline lookup yields CDR1 LNHDA and CDR2 SQIVND (reference sequence). Unmatched junction bases numbered 13, after V lost 5 bases and J lost 4 bases. The CDR3 runs 16 residues. The CDR3: CASSPRTGPWVETQYF. The CDR3 DNA is TGTGCCAGTAGTCCCCGGACAGGCCCATGGGTAGAGACCCAGTACTTC.

The chain employs TRBV6-6 and TRBJ1-6, with 7 nucleotides matching TRBD1. Germline CDR1 reads MNHNY; CDR2 reads SVGAGI (reference sequence). The V and J ends lost 5 bases and 8 bases, in that order; junction bases with no gene match: 6. The CDR3 length is 14 residues. CDR3 coding DNA: TGTGCCAGCAGTGTCACCGGGACAGATTCACCCCTCCACTTT. This encodes CASSVTGTDSPLHF.

The chain couples TRBV2 to TRBJ2-1; 10 bases are a match to TRBD1. The germline CDR1 and CDR2 sequences are SNHLY and FYNNEI. Unmatched junction bases numbered 12, after V lost 4 bases and J lost 6 bases. The CDR3 has 17 residues. CDR3 amino acids: CASSVSPPRTGGNEQFF. The CDR3 DNA follows: TGTGCCAGCAGTGTGAGTCCCCCGAGGACAGGGGGCAATGAGCAGTTCTTC.

The chain joins TRBV5-8 to TRBJ2-3; TRBD1 matches at 9 bases. V lost 10 bases to trimming and J lost 4 bases; unmatched junction nucleotides: 7. The CDR3 is 13 amino acids. Germline CDR1 SGHTS, CDR2 YDEGEE. Written as DNA, the CDR3 is TGTGCCGCCCCGGGACAGGGTGCAGATACGCAGTATTTT. Translated: CAAPGQGADTQYF.

The chain carries TRBV11-1 and TRBJ2-7, with 7 bases aligning to TRBD1. Germline CDR1 and CDR2: SGHAT and FQDESV (reference sequence). V lost 1 base and J lost 2; bases outside the gene matches: 2. This CDR3 spans 14 amino acids. As DNA, the CDR3 is TGTGCCAGCAGCTTAGGACAGGGACCCTACGAGCAGTACGTC. It translates to CASSLGQGPYEQYV.

V is TRBV12-5 and J is TRBJ2-5; either TRBD1 or TRBD2 may fit D (5 bases each). Trimming took off 1 base at V and 1 base at J, with 16 bases between the two ends. CDR3 size: 17 residues. Germline assignment: CDR1 LGHNT and CDR2 FRNRAP. In DNA, the CDR3 is TGTGCTAGTGGTTTGGCGGGAAGGGGCCCGATCCAAGAGACCCAGTACTTC. Protein: CASGLAGRGPIQETQYF.

V gene TRBV18 combines with J gene TRBJ1-5; 7 bases map to TRBD1. Germline V gene sequence: CDR1 KGHSH, CDR2 LQKENI. Germline trimming cut 5 bases from V and 10 bases from J; bases unmatched to any gene: 5. The CDR3 extends over 12 amino acids. The CDR3 loop is CASSGTAEPQHF. CDR3 nucleotide sequence: TGTGCCAGCTCAGGGACAGCCGAACCCCAGCATTTT.

This clone appeared once. V usage is TRBV4-1 and J usage is TRBJ1-4; no firm D call. The CDR3 has 13 residues. V lost 4 bases to trimming and J lost 7 bases, with 10 bases between them. Germline V gene lookup returns CDR1 MGHRA and CDR2 YSYEKL. The CDR3 nucleotides read TGCGCCAGCAGCCGCCTAAATGGTGAAAAACTGTTTTTT. Translated: CASSRLNGEKLFF.

In its sample, this clone was seen a few times. This chain joins TRBV6-1 and TRBJ1-2; perhaps TRBD1 as D (6 bases). The CDR3 has 11 amino acids. V was pared by 8 bases and J by 6 bases, with 10 bases between. Germline CDR1 MNHNS, CDR2 SASEGT. CDR3 loop: CASGRGDGYTF. The CDR3 DNA reads as TGTGCCAGCGGGAGGGGGGATGGCTACACCTTC.

The genes are TRBV6-4 and TRBJ2-1; D is uncertain. The length of the CDR3 is 14 residues. CDR1 and CDR2 (germline): MRHNA, SNTAGT. Trimming removed 8 bases from V and 2 bases from J, with 13 bases in between. The CDR3 is CASQQSSPYNEQFF. DNA of the CDR3: TGTGCCAGCCAACAGAGTTCTCCCTACAATGAGCAGTTCTTC.

This clone appeared a single time. An end of the junction differs from the germline gene, which may be a read error. The chain combines TRBV5-1 with TRBJ1-4; a weak D match, TRBD1 (5 bases). The CDR3 extends over 15 amino acids. Per germline, CDR1 SGHRS and CDR2 YFSETQ. In nucleotides, the CDR3 is TGCGCCAGCAGCTTGGGGGGCAGGGCTAACGAAAAACTGTTTTTT. Translated, it gives CASSLGGRANEKLFF.